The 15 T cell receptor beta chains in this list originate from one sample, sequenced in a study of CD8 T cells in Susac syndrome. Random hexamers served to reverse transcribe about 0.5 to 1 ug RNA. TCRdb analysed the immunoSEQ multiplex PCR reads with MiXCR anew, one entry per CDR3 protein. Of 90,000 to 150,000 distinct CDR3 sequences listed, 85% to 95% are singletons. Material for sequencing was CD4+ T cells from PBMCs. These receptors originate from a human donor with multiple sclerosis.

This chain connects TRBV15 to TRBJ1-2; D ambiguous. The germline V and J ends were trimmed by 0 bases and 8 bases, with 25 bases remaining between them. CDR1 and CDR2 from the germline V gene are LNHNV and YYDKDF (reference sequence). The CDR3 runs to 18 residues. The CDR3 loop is CATSRDSRGKGSPQGYTF. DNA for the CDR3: TGTGCCACCAGCAGAGATTCGCGCGGGAAGGGATCCCCTCAGGGCTACACCTTC.

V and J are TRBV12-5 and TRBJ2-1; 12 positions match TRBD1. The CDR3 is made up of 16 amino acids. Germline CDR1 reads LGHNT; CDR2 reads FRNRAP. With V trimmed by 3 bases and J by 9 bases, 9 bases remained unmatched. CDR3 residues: CASGFRRDRGHREQFF. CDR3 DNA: TGTGCTAGTGGTTTTAGGAGGGACAGGGGGCATCGTGAGCAGTTCTTC. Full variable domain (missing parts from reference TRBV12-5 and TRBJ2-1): DARVTQTPRHKVTEMGQEVTMRCQPILGHNTVFWYRQTMMQGLELLAYFRNRAPLDDSGMPKDRFSAEMPDATLATLKIQPSEPRDSAVYFCASGFRRDRGHREQFFGPGTRLTVL.

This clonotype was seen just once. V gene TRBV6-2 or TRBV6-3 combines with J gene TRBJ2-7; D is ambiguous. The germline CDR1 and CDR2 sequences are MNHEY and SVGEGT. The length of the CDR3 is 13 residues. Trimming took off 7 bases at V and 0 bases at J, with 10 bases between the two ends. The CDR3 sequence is CASTPTVSYEQYF. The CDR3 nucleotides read TGTGCCAGCACCCCCACGGTCTCCTACGAGCAGTACTTC.

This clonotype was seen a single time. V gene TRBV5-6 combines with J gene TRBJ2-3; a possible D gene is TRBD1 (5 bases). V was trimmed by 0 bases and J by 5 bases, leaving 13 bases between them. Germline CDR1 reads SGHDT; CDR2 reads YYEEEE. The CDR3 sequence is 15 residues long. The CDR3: CASSLGQGRRDTQYF. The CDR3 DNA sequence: TGTGCCAGCAGCTTGGGGCAGGGCCGTCGAGATACGCAGTATTTT.

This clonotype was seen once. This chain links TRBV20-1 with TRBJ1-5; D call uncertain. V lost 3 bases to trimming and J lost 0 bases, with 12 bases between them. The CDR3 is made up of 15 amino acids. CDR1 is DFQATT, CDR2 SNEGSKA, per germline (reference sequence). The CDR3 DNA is TGCAGTGCTAGTCACCCAGGTGTTAGCAATCAGCCCCAGCATTTT. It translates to CSASHPGVSNQPQHF.

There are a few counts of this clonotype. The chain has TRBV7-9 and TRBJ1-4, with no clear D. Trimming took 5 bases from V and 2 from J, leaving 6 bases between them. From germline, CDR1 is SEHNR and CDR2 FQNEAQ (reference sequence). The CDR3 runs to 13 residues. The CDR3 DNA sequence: TGTGCCAGCAGCCCGGTCACTAATGAAAAACTGTTTTTT. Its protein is CASSPVTNEKLFF.

CDR3: CASGTAGESYEQYF. CDR3 DNA sequence: TGTGCCAGCGGAACCGCAGGGGAGTCCTACGAGCAGTACTTC. The genes are TRBV6-2 or TRBV6-3 and TRBJ2-7, with D maybe TRBD1 (6 bases). The germline CDR1 and CDR2 sequences are MNHEY and SVGEGT. The V end was cut by 8 bases, the J end by 1 base, with 15 bases between. The CDR3 spans 14 residues.

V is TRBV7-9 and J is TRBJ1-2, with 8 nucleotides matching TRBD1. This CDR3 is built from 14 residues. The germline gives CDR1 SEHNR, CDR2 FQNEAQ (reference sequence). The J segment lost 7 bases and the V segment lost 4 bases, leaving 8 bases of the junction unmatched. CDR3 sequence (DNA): TGTGCCAGCAGCTACTGGACAGGGAAAAGTGGCTACACCTTC. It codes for CASSYWTGKSGYTF.

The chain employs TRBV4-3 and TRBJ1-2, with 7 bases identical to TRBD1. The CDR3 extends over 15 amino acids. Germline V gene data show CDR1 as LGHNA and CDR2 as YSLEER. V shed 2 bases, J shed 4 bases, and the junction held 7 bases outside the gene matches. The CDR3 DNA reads TGCGCCAGCAGCCAACAGGAGGGACAGTTCTATGGCTACACCTTC. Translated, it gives CASSQQEGQFYGYTF.

This chain's CDR3 is CASSLFATASTNEKLFF. CDR3 sequence (DNA): TGTGCCAGCAGCCTCTTCGCGACAGCCTCAACTAATGAAAAACTGTTTTTT. The chain employs TRBV3-1 and TRBJ1-4, with a weak D call TRBD1 (5 bases). V was trimmed by 4 bases and J by 0 bases, leaving 15 bases between them. The CDR3 is 17 amino acids. The V gene's germline CDR1 is LGHDT and CDR2 YNNKEL (reference sequence).

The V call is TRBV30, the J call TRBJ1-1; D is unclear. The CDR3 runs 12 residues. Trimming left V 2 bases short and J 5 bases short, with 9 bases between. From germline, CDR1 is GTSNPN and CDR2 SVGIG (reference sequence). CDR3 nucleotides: TGTGCCTGGAGTCTCGGGAGGACTGAAGCTTTCTTT. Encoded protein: CAWSLGRTEAFF.

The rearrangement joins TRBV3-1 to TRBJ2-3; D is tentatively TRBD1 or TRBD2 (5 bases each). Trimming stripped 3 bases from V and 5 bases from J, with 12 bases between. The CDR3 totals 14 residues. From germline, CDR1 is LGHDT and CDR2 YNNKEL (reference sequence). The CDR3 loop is CASSQQGVIDTQYF. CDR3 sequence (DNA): TGTGCCAGCAGCCAGCAGGGAGTAATAGATACGCAGTATTTT.

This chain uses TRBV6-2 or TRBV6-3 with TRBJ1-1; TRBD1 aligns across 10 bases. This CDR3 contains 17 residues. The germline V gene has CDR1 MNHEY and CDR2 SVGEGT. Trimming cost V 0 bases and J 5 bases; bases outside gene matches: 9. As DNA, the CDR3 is TGTGCCAGCAGTTACTCGATTGACAGGGGGCAGAAGACTGAAGCTTTCTTT. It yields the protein CASSYSIDRGQKTEAFF.

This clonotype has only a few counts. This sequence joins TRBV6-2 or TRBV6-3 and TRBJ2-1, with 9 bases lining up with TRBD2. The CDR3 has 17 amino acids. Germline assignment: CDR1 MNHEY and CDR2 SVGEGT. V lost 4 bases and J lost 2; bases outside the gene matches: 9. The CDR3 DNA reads TGTGCCAGCAGTTCCCAGCCAGCGGGGGGCCCCTACAATGAGCAGTTCTTC. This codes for CASSSQPAGGPYNEQFF.

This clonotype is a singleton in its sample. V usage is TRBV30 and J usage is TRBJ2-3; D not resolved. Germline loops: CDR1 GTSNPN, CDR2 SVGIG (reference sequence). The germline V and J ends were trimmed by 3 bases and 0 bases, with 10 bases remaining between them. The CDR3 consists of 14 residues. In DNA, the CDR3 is TGTGCCTGGAGGATTTCCCGGAGCACAGATACGCAGTATTTT. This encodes CAWRISRSTDTQYF.